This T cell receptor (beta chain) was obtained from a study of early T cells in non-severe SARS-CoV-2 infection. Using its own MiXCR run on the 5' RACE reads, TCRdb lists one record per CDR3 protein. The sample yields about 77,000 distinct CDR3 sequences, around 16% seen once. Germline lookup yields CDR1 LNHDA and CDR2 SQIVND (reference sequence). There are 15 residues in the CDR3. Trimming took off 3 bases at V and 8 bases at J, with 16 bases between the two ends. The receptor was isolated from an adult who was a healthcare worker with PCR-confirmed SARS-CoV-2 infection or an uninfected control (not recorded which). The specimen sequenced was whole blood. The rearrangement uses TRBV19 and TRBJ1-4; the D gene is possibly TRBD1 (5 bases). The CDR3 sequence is CASSIVGGLGEKLFF. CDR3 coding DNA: TGTGCCAGTAGTATTGTTGGGGGTCTTGGCGAAAAACTGTTTTTT. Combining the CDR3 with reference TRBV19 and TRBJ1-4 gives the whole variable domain DGGITQSPKYLFRKEGQNVTLSCEQNLNHDAMYWYRQDPGQGLRLIYYSQIVNDFQKGDIAEGYSVSREKKESFPLTVTSAQKNPTAFYLCASSIVGGLGEKLFFGSGTQLSVL.